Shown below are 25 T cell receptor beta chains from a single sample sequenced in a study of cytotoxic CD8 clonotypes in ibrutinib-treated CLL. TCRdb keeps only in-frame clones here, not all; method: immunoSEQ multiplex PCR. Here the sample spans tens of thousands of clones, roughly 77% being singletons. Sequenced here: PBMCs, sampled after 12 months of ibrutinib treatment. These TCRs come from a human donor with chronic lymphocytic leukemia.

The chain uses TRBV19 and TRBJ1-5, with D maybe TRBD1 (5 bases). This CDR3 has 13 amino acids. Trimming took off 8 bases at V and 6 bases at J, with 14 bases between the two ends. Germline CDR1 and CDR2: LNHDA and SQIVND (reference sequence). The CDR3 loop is CASSGTVGQPQHF. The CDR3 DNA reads TGTGCCAGTTCCGGGACGGTAGGTCAGCCCCAGCATTTT.

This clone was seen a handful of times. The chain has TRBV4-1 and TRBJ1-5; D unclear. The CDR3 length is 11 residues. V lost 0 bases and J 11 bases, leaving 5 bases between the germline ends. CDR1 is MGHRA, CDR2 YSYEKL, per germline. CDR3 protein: CASSQEGTQHF. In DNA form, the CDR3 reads TGCGCCAGCAGCCAAGAGGGCACCCAGCATTTT.

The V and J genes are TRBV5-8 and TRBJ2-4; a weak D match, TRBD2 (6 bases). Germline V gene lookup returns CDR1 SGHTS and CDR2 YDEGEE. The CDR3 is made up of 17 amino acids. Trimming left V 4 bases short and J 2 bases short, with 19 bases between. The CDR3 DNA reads TGTGCCAGCAGCCTCCTGGGGACTCCTGGATCCAAAAACATTCAGTACTTC. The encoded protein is CASSLLGTPGSKNIQYF.

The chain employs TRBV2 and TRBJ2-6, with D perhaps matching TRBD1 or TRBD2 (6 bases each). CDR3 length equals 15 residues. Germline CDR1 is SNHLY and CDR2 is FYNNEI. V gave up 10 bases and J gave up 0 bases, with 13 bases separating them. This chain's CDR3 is CATYPGASGANVLTF. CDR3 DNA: TGTGCCACTTACCCGGGGGCCTCTGGGGCCAACGTCCTGACTTTC.

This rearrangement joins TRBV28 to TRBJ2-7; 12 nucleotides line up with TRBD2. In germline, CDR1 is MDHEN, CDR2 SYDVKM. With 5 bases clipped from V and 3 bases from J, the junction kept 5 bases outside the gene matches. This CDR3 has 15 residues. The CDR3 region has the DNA TGTGCCAGCAGTCCCGGGACTAGCGGGCGCTACGAGCAGTACTTC. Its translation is CASSPGTSGRYEQYF.

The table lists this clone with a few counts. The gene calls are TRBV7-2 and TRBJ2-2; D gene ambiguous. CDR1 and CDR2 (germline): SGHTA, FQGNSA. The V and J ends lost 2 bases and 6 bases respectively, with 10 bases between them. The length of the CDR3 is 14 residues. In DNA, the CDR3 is TGTGCCAGCAGCTTATTTAGTTCGGCCGGGGAGCTGTTTTTT. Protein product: CASSLFSSAGELFF.

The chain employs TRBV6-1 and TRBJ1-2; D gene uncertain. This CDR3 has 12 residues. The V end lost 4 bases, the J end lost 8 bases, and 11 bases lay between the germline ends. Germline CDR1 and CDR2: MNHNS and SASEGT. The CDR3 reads CASSVRGLGYTF. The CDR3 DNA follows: TGTGCCAGCAGTGTCCGAGGGTTAGGCTACACCTTC.

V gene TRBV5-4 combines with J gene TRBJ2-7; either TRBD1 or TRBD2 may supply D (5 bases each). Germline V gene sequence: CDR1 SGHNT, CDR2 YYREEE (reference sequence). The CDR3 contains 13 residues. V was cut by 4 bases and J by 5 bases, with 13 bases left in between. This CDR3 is CASSDWVGDEQYF. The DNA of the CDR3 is TGTGCCAGCAGCGATTGGGTGGGGGACGAGCAGTACTTC.

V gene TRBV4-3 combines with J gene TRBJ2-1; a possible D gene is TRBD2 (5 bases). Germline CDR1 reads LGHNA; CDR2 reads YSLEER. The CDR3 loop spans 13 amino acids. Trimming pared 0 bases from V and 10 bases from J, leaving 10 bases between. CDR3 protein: CASSQDEGREQFF. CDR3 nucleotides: TGCGCCAGCAGCCAAGATGAGGGTCGGGAGCAGTTCTTC.

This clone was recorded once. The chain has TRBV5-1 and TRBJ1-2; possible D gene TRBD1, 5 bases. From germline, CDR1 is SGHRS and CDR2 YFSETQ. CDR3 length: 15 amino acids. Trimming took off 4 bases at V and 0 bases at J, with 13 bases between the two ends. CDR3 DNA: TGCGCCAGCAGCCCCGGGGACGGTTCTAACTATGGCTACACCTTC. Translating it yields CASSPGDGSNYGYTF. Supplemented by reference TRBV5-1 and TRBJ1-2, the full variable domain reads KAGVTQTPRYLIKTRGQQVTLSCSPISGHRSVSWYQQTPGQGLQFLFEYFSETQRNKGNFPGRFSGRQFSNSRSEMNVSTLELGDSALYLCASSPGDGSNYGYTFGSGTRLTVV.

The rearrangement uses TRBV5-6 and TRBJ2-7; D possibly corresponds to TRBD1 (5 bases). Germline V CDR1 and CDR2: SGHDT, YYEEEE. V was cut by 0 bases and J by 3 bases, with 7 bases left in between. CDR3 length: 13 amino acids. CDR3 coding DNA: TGTGCCAGCAGCTTGGGGGGCCTCTACGAGCAGTACTTC. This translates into CASSLGGLYEQYF.

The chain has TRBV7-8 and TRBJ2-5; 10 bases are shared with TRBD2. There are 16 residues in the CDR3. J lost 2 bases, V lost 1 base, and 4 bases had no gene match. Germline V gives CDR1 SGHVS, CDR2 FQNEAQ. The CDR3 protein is CASSLGGLAEQETQYF. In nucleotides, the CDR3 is TGTGCCAGCAGCTTAGGTGGACTAGCGGAACAAGAGACCCAGTACTTC.

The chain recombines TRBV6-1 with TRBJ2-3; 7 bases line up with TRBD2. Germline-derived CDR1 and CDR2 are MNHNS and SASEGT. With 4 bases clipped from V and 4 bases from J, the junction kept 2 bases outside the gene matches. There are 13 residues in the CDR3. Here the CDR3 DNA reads TGTGCCAGCAGTGGACTAGCTGCAGATACGCAGTATTTT. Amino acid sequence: CASSGLAADTQYF.

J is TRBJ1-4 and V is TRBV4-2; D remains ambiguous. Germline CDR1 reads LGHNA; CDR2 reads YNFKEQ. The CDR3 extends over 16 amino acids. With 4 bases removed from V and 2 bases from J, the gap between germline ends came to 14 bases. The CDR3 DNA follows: TGTGCCAGCAGCCCCAGAGTGGGTCGCACTAATGAAAAACTGTTTTTT. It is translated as CASSPRVGRTNEKLFF.

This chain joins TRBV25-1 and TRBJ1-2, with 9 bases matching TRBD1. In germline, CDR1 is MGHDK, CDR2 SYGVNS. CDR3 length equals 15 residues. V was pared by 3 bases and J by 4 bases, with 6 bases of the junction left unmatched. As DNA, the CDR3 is TGTGCCAGCAGTGACAACAACAGGGGGCGCTATGGCTACACCTTC. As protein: CASSDNNRGRYGYTF.

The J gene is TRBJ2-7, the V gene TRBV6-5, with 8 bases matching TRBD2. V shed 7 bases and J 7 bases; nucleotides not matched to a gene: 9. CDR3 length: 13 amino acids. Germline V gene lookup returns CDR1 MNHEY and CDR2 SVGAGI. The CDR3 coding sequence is TGTGCCAGCAAGGCGGGAGGAGGTCGGGAGCAGTACTTC. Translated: CASKAGGGREQYF.

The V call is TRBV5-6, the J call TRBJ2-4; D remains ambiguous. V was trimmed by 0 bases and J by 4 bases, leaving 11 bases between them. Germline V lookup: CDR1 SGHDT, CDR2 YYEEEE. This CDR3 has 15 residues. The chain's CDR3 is CASSLVGQQKNIQYF. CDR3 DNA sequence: TGTGCCAGCAGCTTGGTGGGTCAGCAAAAAAACATTCAGTACTTC.

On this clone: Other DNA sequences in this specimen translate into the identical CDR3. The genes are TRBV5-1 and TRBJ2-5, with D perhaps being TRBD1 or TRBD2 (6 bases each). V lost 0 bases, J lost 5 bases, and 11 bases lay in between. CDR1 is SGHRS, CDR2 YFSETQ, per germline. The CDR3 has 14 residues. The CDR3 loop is CASSLGGGLETQYF. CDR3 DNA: TGCGCCAGCAGCTTGGGAGGGGGGCTGGAGACCCAGTACTTC.

The CDR3: CASSTASGNTEAFF. CDR3 bases: TGTGCCAGCTCAACAGCTTCGGGTAACACTGAAGCTTTCTTT. This chain uses TRBV18 with TRBJ1-1; D unresolved. This CDR3 is built from 14 residues. Germline lookup yields CDR1 KGHSH and CDR2 LQKENI. The V and J ends lost 5 bases and 2 bases respectively, with 12 bases between them.

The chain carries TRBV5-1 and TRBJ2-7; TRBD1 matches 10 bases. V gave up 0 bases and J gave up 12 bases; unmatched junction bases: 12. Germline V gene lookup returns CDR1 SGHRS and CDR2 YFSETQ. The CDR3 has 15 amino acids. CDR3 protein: CASSLAGTGETAWYF. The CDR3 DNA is TGCGCCAGCAGCTTGGCCGGGACAGGGGAAACGGCGTGGTACTTC.

Written as DNA, the CDR3 is TGTGCCATCAGTGACGTTAGCGGCACCGGGGAGCTGTTTTTT. This encodes CAISDVSGTGELFF. The chain couples TRBV10-3 to TRBJ2-2; possibly TRBD2 for D (6 bases). V was shortened by 3 bases and J by 4 bases, with 9 bases between the two germline ends. CDR1 and CDR2 (germline): ENHRY, SYGVKD. CDR3 length equals 14 residues.

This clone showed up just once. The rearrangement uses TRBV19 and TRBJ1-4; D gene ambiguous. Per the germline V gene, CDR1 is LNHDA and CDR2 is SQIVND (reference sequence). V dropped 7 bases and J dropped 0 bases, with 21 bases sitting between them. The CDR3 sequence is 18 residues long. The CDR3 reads CASTGRTSWLATNEKLFF. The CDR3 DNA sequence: TGTGCCAGTACTGGTAGGACGAGTTGGCTTGCAACTAATGAAAAACTGTTTTTT.

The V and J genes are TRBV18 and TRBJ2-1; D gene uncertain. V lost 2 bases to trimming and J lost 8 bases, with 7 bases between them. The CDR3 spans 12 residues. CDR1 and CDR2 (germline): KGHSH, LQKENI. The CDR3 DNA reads TGTGCCAGCTCACCAATGGGGTATGAGCAGTTCTTC. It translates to CASSPMGYEQFF.

CDR3 in DNA: TGCGCCAGCAGCGCCGCAGGGGAATCGGACACCTTC. This translates into CASSAAGESDTF. V gene TRBV5-1 combines with J gene TRBJ1-2; D is perhaps TRBD1 (6 bases). This CDR3 contains 12 residues. Germline CDR1 is SGHRS and CDR2 is YFSETQ. Trimming took 4 bases from V and 12 from J, leaving 16 bases between them.

The CDR3 protein is CASSFNRGNEQFF. The DNA for the CDR3 is TGTGCCAGCAGCTTCAACAGGGGTAATGAGCAGTTCTTC. V is TRBV7-9 and J is TRBJ2-1, with TRBD1 matching over 7 bases. This CDR3 spans 13 amino acids. V gave up 3 bases and J gave up 7 bases; unmatched junction bases: 3. From germline, CDR1 is SEHNR and CDR2 FQNEAQ (reference sequence).